This T cell receptor (beta chain) was documented in a study of vaccination and CD4 T cells after COVID-19. Study summary: SARS-CoV-2 positivity in convalescent patients was established by nasal swab PCR; under ten had mild and one severe disease. Findings and limits, study-wide: A nonsignificant rise from roughly 22 to 38 was seen in the median number of SARS-CoV-2-reactive clonotypes.

To note about this clonotype: The antigen remains unidentified.

CDR3 length: 12 amino acids. Germline CDR1 reads LGHNA; CDR2 reads YNFKEQ. Trimming cost V 4 bases and J 10 bases; bases outside gene matches: 2. The treatment: roughly 10-day PBMC culture with coronavirus spike peptide pools or control peptides (ViraFEST assay). ViraFEST used peptide pools to expand antigen-specific T cells and subsequently sequenced their TCRs. Culture of two million PBMCs per well took place with about 10 IU/ml IL-2 and 9 to 10 ug/ml peptide pools. The Oncomine TCR Beta short-read assay was applied to DNA of cultured CD4+ T cells. Via MiXCR, TCRdb re-called the PCR reads, giving one row per CDR3 protein. The repertoire has 15,000 to 16,000 distinct CDR3 sequences, around half of them found once; the top ten carry roughly an eighth.

This chain uses TRBV4-2 with TRBJ1-1; 11 positions agree with TRBD1. Sequencing was performed on CD4+ T cells from blood, cultured in vitro. The TCR was taken from a human donor who had recovered from COVID-19. CDR3 region: CASSRGTGGAFF. The CDR3, as DNA: TGTGCCAGCAGCCGGGGGACAGGGGGAGCTTTCTTT.